This TCR beta chain stems from a study of shared clonotypes between healthy human individuals (dated by TCRdb to between 2020 and 2021). The study in broad terms: Two women and a few men aged 18 to 49 years were included in the cohort. The study deeply sequenced blood TCR repertoires of about five healthy adults to estimate repertoire size and the extent of clonotype sharing between individuals. For each donor, three plates each were used for CD4 naive and CD4 memory, two plates were used for CD8 naive, and one plate was used for CD8 memory. To increase sequencing depth and limit assay-specific biases, different laboratories used diverse techniques to prepare libraries and sequence TCR repertoires. Per donor, leukapheresis produced somewhere between about 0.85 and 8.9 billion PBMCs. What the research found in general, with its limitations: Naive subsets generally had larger estimated clonotype richness than memory subsets. When four donors were compared, the shared fraction of clonotypes was about 5.2% for naive CD4, less than 4% for naive CD8, about 2.5% for memory CD4, and roughly 0.43% for memory CD8. Rarefaction of sorted-subset datasets indicated incomplete sequencing despite the large sequencing depth. Compared with non-shared clonotypes, the clonotypes found in all four sorted-subset donors had higher generation probabilities. Pairwise subsampling indicated that sequencing depth was expected to affect the degree of clonotype sharing among donors. Sampling was restricted to blood, and TCR repertoires in tissue are likely to differ from TCR repertoires in blood. The small number of donors limited the genetic and exposure-history diversity represented.

The donors were healthy, HIV-negative adults with no recently reported acute infections or vaccinations. Every donor was a Caucasian adult residing in Nashville, Tennessee, USA. CD4+ T cells were enriched by magnetic negative selection; naive cells were then positively selected on CD45RA, and the negative fraction formed the memory subset. After blood collection by leukapheresis, PBMCs were isolated using Ficoll-Histopaque density gradient centrifugation and then cryopreserved in the vapor phase of liquid nitrogen. Purity and quantity of every magnetically sorted T cell population were checked by analytical flow cytometry. Each sorted fraction had its genomic DNA isolated and then quantified by UV absorbance on a Nanodrop 2000c. V and J lose 1 base and 2 bases, and a span of 12 bases separates them. The CDR1 and CDR2 encoded by the germline V gene (reference sequence) are LNHDA and SQIVND. Its CDR3 holds 16 amino acids, cysteine through phenylalanine. Only the CDR3 part of the read is kept: 48 bases, read in frame from the first base.

Using the deep immunoSEQ assay, TCR CDR3 regions were amplified from genomic DNA by multiplex PCR. For each cell subset, the extracted genomic DNA was distributed evenly across all wells of several immunoSEQ 96-well plates, and each plate served as one replicate. For sorted subsets, 200 to 250 ng of genomic DNA, equivalent to some 30,000 T cell genomes, went into each replicate PCR. Purified libraries were measured with a Qubit 3.0 fluorometer, size-checked on a Bioanalyzer 2100, and measured again with the KAPA Library Quantification kit. Every immunoSEQ 96-well plate was sequenced on a dedicated single-read 150-cycle Illumina NextSeq 550 flow cell. As for the original processing: Because the immunoSEQ output included only junctional sequences and no quality scores, the filtering could not be the same as the filtering used for full-length reads. Sequences were annotated with PyIR, a Python wrapper for IgBLAST v1.9, and V/J genes and CDR3 were assigned using IMGT germline references. Reads were removed for weak V/J assignments (E-value above 1e-6), missing CDR3, stop codons, out-of-frame junctions, or ambiguous translated residues. V3J clonotypes were defined as sequences sharing an identical inferred V gene, J gene, and CDR3 amino acid sequence. To compute the percentage overlap between repertoires, the number of shared unique clonotypes was divided by the size of the smaller repertoire. Three approaches were used to assess repertoire richness: RTK rarefaction, the Chao1 estimator, and Recon v2.1 estimates of unobserved clonotypes. Generation probabilities were computed with OLGA for all TCRbeta clonotypes obtained by the gDNA method from a handful of donors. TCRdb took over this immuneACCESS table, retaining in-frame rearrangements with V and J assigned. Such tables are incomplete; in checked studies, under half of the missing clones stem from an unresolved V gene, and the remainder is unexplained. That table is the source of V, J and clone size, and D and trimming were worked out from the DNA. The sample data list more than 1 million clones, and roughly 74% of these were observed just once. Under 0.6% of the sample is in the top ten clones.

On this clone: The antigen it recognizes is unknown. Per-base qualities were not stored, and no clone one base away is much larger.

The V gene is TRBV19 and the J gene is TRBJ1-5; the best D guess is TRBD1, with 5 bases matching. The clonotype was recovered from a young man in good health. Some clones in this sample may be carry-over from other donors' samples. Specimen: memory CD4+ T cells from PBMCs. This sample's cell subset or site label indicates: CD45RA-negative fraction. The sequenced DNA: TGTGCCAGTAGTATAGTGGGGGGGAGCGGCAATCAGCCCCAGCATTTT. It codes for CASSIVGGSGNQPQHF. Supplemented by the reference TRBV19 and TRBJ1-5 proteins around the CDR3, the complete variable domain is DGGITQSPKYLFRKEGQNVTLSCEQNLNHDAMYWYRQDPGQGLRLIYYSQIVNDFQKGDIAEGYSVSREKKESFPLTVTSAQKNPTAFYLCASSIVGGSGNQPQHFGDGTRLSIL.